The 28 T cell receptor beta chains given below trace back to one sample, sequenced in a study of blood T cell repertoires in COVID-19 (dated by TCRdb to about 2020). The library was produced with the immunoSEQ multiplex PCR assay. TCRdb carries this immuneACCESS record with in-frame sequences only. Its versions omit some clonotypes, under half of them owing to an unresolved V gene in the studies checked, with the rest unexplained. This sample has nearly 350,000 clones in its table, and about 90% of those were observed once. Over 6% of the sample is in the top ten clones. Sequencing used peripheral blood. All receptors come from a woman aged 45-65 years with COVID-19, enrolled during active disease.

V gene TRBV3-1 (or the pseudogene TRBV3-2) combines with J gene TRBJ2-3; D is unclear. Looked up from germline, CDR1 is LGHDT and CDR2 is YNNKEL (reference sequence). The CDR3 contains 12 residues. The V and J ends lost 1 base and 9 bases respectively, with 8 bases between them. The CDR3 sequence: CASSQALLTQYF. The CDR3 DNA sequence: TGTGCCAGCAGCCAAGCCTTATTAACGCAGTATTTT.

This sequence joins TRBV29-1 and TRBJ1-1; no clear D. The CDR3 runs to 10 residues. Trimming took off 4 bases at V and 12 bases at J, with 12 bases between the two ends. Germline-derived CDR1 and CDR2 are SQVTM and ANQGSEA. The CDR3 DNA reads TGCAGCGTTGTATGGTCAGGAACTTTCTTT. As protein: CSVVWSGTFF.

This sequence joins TRBV24-1 and TRBJ2-5; D is possibly TRBD1 (6 bases). Trimming removed 3 bases from V and 9 bases from J, with 16 bases in between. The CDR3 covers 14 residues. Germline V lookup: CDR1 KGHDR, CDR2 SFDVKD. Written as DNA, the CDR3 is TGTGCCACCAGTGATACCGGGACATCAGGGGCCCAGTACTTC. Its protein is CATSDTGTSGAQYF.

This chain uses TRBV18 with TRBJ2-5, with a weak D call TRBD2 (5 bases). The germline V gene has CDR1 KGHSH and CDR2 LQKENI. The CDR3 totals 13 residues. With 4 bases removed from V and 2 bases from J, the gap between germline ends came to 8 bases. The CDR3 DNA reads TGTGCCAGCTCACGGACTGAGCAAGAGACCCAGTACTTC. This encodes CASSRTEQETQYF.

The gene calls are TRBV19 and TRBJ2-7; 7 bases are shared with TRBD2. The trim removed 5 bases at V and 6 bases at J, leaving 7 bases unmatched. This CDR3 region has 13 residues. The germline V gene encodes CDR1 LNHDA and CDR2 SQIVND (reference sequence). CDR3 protein: CASSSGLRVEQYF. The CDR3 bases are TGTGCCAGTAGTTCGGGACTACGGGTCGAGCAGTACTTC.

The rearrangement uses TRBV6-2 or TRBV6-3 and TRBJ2-5; 8 bases fit TRBD2. Unmatched junction bases numbered 7, after V lost 5 bases and J lost 5 bases. The germline CDR1 and CDR2 sequences are MNHEY and SVGEGT. This CDR3 region has 14 residues. CDR3 loop: CASSPQGTRETQYF. As DNA, the CDR3 is TGTGCCAGCAGTCCCCAGGGGACTAGGGAGACCCAGTACTTC.

This chain connects TRBV30 to TRBJ2-1; 8 bases fit TRBD2. The J segment lost 5 bases and the V segment lost 1 base, leaving 7 bases of the junction unmatched. Germline CDR1 GTSNPN, CDR2 SVGIG (reference sequence). This CDR3 has 15 amino acids. DNA for the CDR3: TGTGCCTGGAGTGCACCCACTAGCGGCCACAATGAGCAGTTCTTC. It translates to CAWSAPTSGHNEQFF.

J is TRBJ2-1 and V is TRBV5-1; 8 nucleotides line up with TRBD2. The CDR3 is 17 residues long. V shed 0 bases and J 0 bases; nucleotides not matched to a gene: 5. Germline V gene sequence: CDR1 SGHRS, CDR2 YFSETQ. In nucleotides, the CDR3 is TGCGCCAGCAGCTTGGGGCTAGCGGGTTACTCCTACAATGAGCAGTTCTTC. Translated, it gives CASSLGLAGYSYNEQFF.

The genes are TRBV27 and TRBJ2-3; D uncertain. CDR1 MNHEY and CDR2 SMNVEV come from the germline V gene (reference sequence). Trimming removed 3 bases at V and 1 base at J, with 14 bases between. The CDR3 runs to 16 residues. The DNA of the CDR3 is TGTGCCAGCAGTTTGGGCTCCTGGCAAGGCACAGATACGCAGTATTTT. This sequence encodes CASSLGSWQGTDTQYF.

J is TRBJ2-7 and V is TRBV12-5; 8 bases map to TRBD1. CDR1 and CDR2 (germline): LGHNT, FRNRAP. Unmatched junction bases numbered 9, after V lost 5 bases and J lost 0 bases. This CDR3 has 16 residues. CDR3: CASGASSGGSSYEQYF. As DNA, the CDR3 is TGTGCTAGTGGTGCCTCCTCAGGGGGCTCCTCCTACGAGCAGTACTTC.

This chain uses TRBV19 with TRBJ2-1, with D possibly TRBD2 on 7 matching bases. V shed 3 bases and J shed 6 bases, with 21 bases lying between them. The germline CDR1 and CDR2 sequences are LNHDA and SQIVND (reference sequence). The CDR3 loop spans 17 amino acids. The CDR3 spells CASSIGRDTQGLNEQFF. CDR3 coding DNA: TGTGCCAGTAGTATTGGGAGGGACACACAAGGGCTCAATGAGCAGTTCTTC.

This chain links TRBV15 with TRBJ2-7; TRBD1 might be the D (6 bases). V lost 5 bases to trimming and J lost 5 bases, with 13 bases between them. CDR1 LNHNV and CDR2 YYDKDF come from the germline V gene (reference sequence). The CDR3 is 13 amino acids. This CDR3 is CATSRYQGNEQYF. The CDR3 region has the DNA TGTGCCACCAGCCGCTACCAGGGGAACGAGCAGTACTTC.

This clone was detected only once. V and J are TRBV25-1 and TRBJ2-6; 9 bases fit TRBD1. J was trimmed by 0 bases and V by 5 bases; bases with no gene match: 8. The length of the CDR3 is 18 residues. Per the germline V gene, CDR1 is MGHDK and CDR2 is SYGVNS. The CDR3 protein is CASSTDRGWVSGANVLTF. Here the CDR3 DNA reads TGTGCCAGCAGTACCGACAGGGGGTGGGTCTCTGGGGCCAACGTCCTGACTTTC.

This chain connects TRBV13 to TRBJ2-7; 11 bases are a match to TRBD1. The CDR3 runs 14 residues. The junction had 9 bases not matched to a gene; V was cut back by 5 bases and J by 9 bases. CDR1 PRHDT and CDR2 FYEKMQ come from the germline V gene (reference sequence). The chain's CDR3 is CASSPRTGGTGQYF. Here the CDR3 DNA reads TGTGCCAGCAGCCCTCGGACAGGGGGCACAGGGCAGTACTTC.

This sequence joins TRBV27 and TRBJ2-7, with TRBD1 matching 7 bases. The CDR3 consists of 13 residues. V trimming: 8 bases; J trimming: 3 bases; junction bases outside the gene matches: 7. From germline, CDR1 is MNHEY and CDR2 SMNVEV (reference sequence). Written as DNA, the CDR3 is TGTGCCAGCCAGACGACAGGGAACTACGAGCAGTACTTC. Amino acids: CASQTTGNYEQYF.

The V and J genes are TRBV5-1 and TRBJ1-6; unclear D gene. Germline CDR1 is SGHRS and CDR2 is YFSETQ. There are 17 residues in the CDR3. Trimming left V 2 bases short and J 3 bases short, with 15 bases between. The CDR3 nucleotides read TGCGCCAGCAGCTTTACTCAAGCACCCGACTATAATTCACCCCTCCACTTT. Amino acids: CASSFTQAPDYNSPLHF.

The chain couples TRBV6-5 to TRBJ2-7; 8 nucleotides match TRBD1. The germline gives CDR1 MNHEY, CDR2 SVGAGI. J gave up 2 bases and V 5 bases, and 8 bases lay outside the gene matches. This CDR3 comprises 15 residues. The DNA of the CDR3 is TGTGCCAGCAGTAATTCCGGGACAGGACCCTACGAGCAGTACTTC. This encodes CASSNSGTGPYEQYF.

V usage is TRBV19 and J usage is TRBJ2-2, with 9 bases identical to TRBD2. The J segment lost 5 bases and the V segment lost 6 bases, leaving 4 bases of the junction unmatched. This CDR3 is 14 amino acids long. Germline V CDR1 and CDR2: LNHDA, SQIVND (reference sequence). CDR3 nucleotides: TGTGCCAGTAGGATTAGCGGGAGTACCGGGGAGCTGTTTTTT. It codes for CASRISGSTGELFF. Full variable domain (remainder filled in from reference TRBV19 and TRBJ2-2): DGGITQSPKYLFRKEGQNVTLSCEQNLNHDAMYWYRQDPGQGLRLIYYSQIVNDFQKGDIAEGYSVSREKKESFPLTVTSAQKNPTAFYLCASRISGSTGELFFGEGSRLTVL.

The rearrangement links TRBV9 to TRBJ2-3, with a possible D match to TRBD2 (6 bases). The CDR3 loop spans 14 amino acids. V was cut by 1 base and J by 4 bases, with 10 bases left in between. The germline V gene has CDR1 SGDLS and CDR2 YYNGEE. Written as DNA, the CDR3 is TGTGCCAGCAGCGTAATTGGAGGGGCAGATACGCAGTATTTT. As protein: CASSVIGGADTQYF.

The chain carries TRBV5-4 and TRBJ1-1, with D possibly matching TRBD1 (5 bases). V was trimmed by 4 bases and J by 11 bases, leaving 18 bases between them. The CDR3 is 13 residues long. Looked up from germline, CDR1 is SGHNT and CDR2 is YYREEE (reference sequence). The CDR3 sequence: CASSLDTLARAFF. In DNA, the CDR3 is TGTGCCAGCAGCCTGGACACACTTGCGAGGGCTTTCTTT.

This chain connects TRBV18 to TRBJ2-2; D uncertain. CDR3 length equals 14 residues. The germline V and J ends were trimmed by 5 bases and 2 bases, with 9 bases remaining between them. Germline loops: CDR1 KGHSH, CDR2 LQKENI. The chain's CDR3 is CASSVAGNTGELFF. CDR3 DNA: TGTGCCAGCTCAGTAGCCGGCAACACCGGGGAGCTGTTTTTT.

The chain has TRBV29-1 and TRBJ2-7; 7 nucleotides line up with TRBD1. The CDR3 sequence is 16 residues long. The V segment lost 2 bases and the J segment 5 bases; nucleotides outside the gene matches: 15. Germline assignment: CDR1 SQVTM and CDR2 ANQGSEA. The CDR3 loop reads CSVEPAGTAIPHEQYF. The DNA of the CDR3 is TGCAGCGTTGAACCCGCCGGGACAGCCATACCCCACGAGCAGTACTTC.

The chain uses TRBV5-4 and TRBJ2-7; 8 bases fit TRBD1. Germline values: CDR1 SGHNT, CDR2 YYREEE (reference sequence). Losses at the gene ends were 4 bases for V and 3 bases for J; bases not matched to a gene: 9. This CDR3 comprises 15 residues. The CDR3 loop reads CASSAGTGNLYEQYF. CDR3 nucleotide sequence: TGTGCCAGCAGCGCCGGGACAGGAAACCTCTACGAGCAGTACTTC.

The table lists this clone with a count of one. V and J are TRBV18 and TRBJ1-1; weak D call: TRBD1 (5 bases). Between the trimmed V and J ends, which lost 5 bases and 5 bases, there was a span of 15 bases. The CDR3 loop spans 14 amino acids. Germline-derived CDR1 and CDR2 are KGHSH and LQKENI. This chain's CDR3 is CASSTLDRGTEAFF. Written as DNA, the CDR3 is TGTGCCAGCTCAACCCTAGACCGGGGGACTGAAGCTTTCTTT.

This clone was recorded once. The V call is TRBV12-5, the J call TRBJ2-5; TRBD2 agrees at 7 bases. The CDR3 has 16 residues. V was pared by 2 bases and J by 5 bases, with 11 bases of the junction left unmatched. Germline V gene lookup returns CDR1 LGHNT and CDR2 FRNRAP. CDR3 sequence reads: CASGLMLAGAGETQYF. The CDR3 region has the DNA TGTGCTAGTGGTTTGATGCTGGCGGGAGCGGGGGAGACCCAGTACTTC.

The rearrangement uses TRBV7-3 and TRBJ1-1; possible D gene TRBD1, 5 bases. The CDR3 totals 15 residues. V was shortened by 2 bases and J by 3 bases, with 13 bases between the two germline ends. Germline CDR1 is SGHTA and CDR2 is FQGTGA. CDR3 protein: CASSLLGRAYTEAFF. The CDR3 DNA reads as TGTGCCAGCAGCTTACTGGGCAGGGCGTACACTGAAGCTTTCTTT.

This chain joins TRBV5-6 and TRBJ1-1, with D hard to call. Germline lookup yields CDR1 SGHDT and CDR2 YYEEEE. This CDR3 region has 15 residues. V dropped 0 bases and J dropped 6 bases, with 15 bases sitting between them. The CDR3 is CASSLVRGIMAEAFF. CDR3 DNA: TGTGCCAGCAGCTTGGTTCGGGGTATTATGGCTGAAGCTTTCTTT.

This clone has just one count. The chain recombines TRBV20-1 with TRBJ1-1; the D is unclear. V lost 5 bases and J 5 bases, leaving 6 bases between the germline ends. The length of the CDR3 is 10 residues. Per the germline V gene, CDR1 is DFQATT and CDR2 is SNEGSKA (reference sequence). Here the CDR3 reads CSASRTEAFF. CDR3 DNA sequence: TGCAGTGCTTCCCGGACTGAAGCTTTCTTT.